Listed below are T cell receptor beta chains from one sample, sequenced in a study of CD8+ T cells in alopecia areata. The data were produced by immunoSEQ multiplex PCR, yet TCRdb's version contains in-frame clones alone and is incomplete. The repertoire holds about 120,000 clones, with around 49% as singletons. The sample here was CD8+ T cells sorted from blood, taken at week 0. Source of these receptors: a human donor with alopecia areata. Both conserved end residues are part of each CDR3. The D gene is left open where the match is weak. Not every row has a clone size; where given, it reads once, few, many or a size class.

clone_size	v_call	j_call	d_call	cdr3_nt	cdr3_aa
.	TRBV29-1	TRBJ1-2	.	TGCAGCGTTGAAGAGGGGCCGGACTATGGCTACACCTTC	CSVEEGPDYGYTF
.	TRBV29-1	TRBJ2-1	.	TGCAGCGTTGAAAAACAGTACAATGAGCAGTTCTTC	CSVEKQYNEQFF
.	TRBV7-9	TRBJ1-4	.	TGTGCCAGCACCGCCGCCAGGATAACTAATGAAAAACTGTTTTTT	CASTAARITNEKLFF
.	TRBV11-3	TRBJ2-6	.	TGTGCCAGCAGCTTAGCAGCCTCAGACAGCCTCGGTGGGGCCAACGTCCTGACTTTC	CASSLAASDSLGGANVLTF
few	TRBV7-9	TRBJ2-1	TRBD1	TGTGCCAGCAGCTTGTTGACAGGGTTCAATGAGCAGTTCTTC	CASSLLTGFNEQFF
.	TRBV6-5	TRBJ1-1	.	TGTGCCAGCAGTCCGCAGGCTTCCTACACTGAAGCTTTCTTT	CASSPQASYTEAFF
.	TRBV9	TRBJ2-1	.	TGTGCCAGCAGCGTAGCGAGGGGGGGACCCTACAATGAGCAGTTCTTC	CASSVARGGPYNEQFF
.	TRBV27	TRBJ2-7	TRBD1	TGTGCCAGCAGTTTAACCGGGACAGGGTCCTCCTACGAGCAGTACTTC	CASSLTGTGSSYEQYF
.	TRBV6-5	TRBJ1-5	.	TGTGCCAGCAGCCAGGACAACCCGAATCAGCCCCAGCATTTT	CASSQDNPNQPQHF
.	TRBV28	TRBJ2-7	.	TGTGCCAGCAGTTTAGACCGGGACGGAACCTACGAGCAGTACTTC	CASSLDRDGTYEQYF
.	TRBV4-1	TRBJ1-1	.	TGCGCCAGCAGCCAAGAACGTCGAGATCTGGGCACTGAAGCTTTCTTT	CASSQERRDLGTEAFF
few	TRBV2	TRBJ1-6	.	TGTGCCAGCGCCGGGGGGCCCCTCCACTTT	CASAGGPLHF
.	TRBV5-1	TRBJ1-5	.	TGCGCCAGCAGCTTGGACGGGGGCAATCAGCCCCAGCATTTT	CASSLDGGNQPQHF
.	TRBV15	TRBJ1-1	.	TGTGCCACCAGCAACACGAACACTGAAGCTTTCTTT	CATSNTNTEAFF
.	TRBV30	TRBJ2-1	.	TGTGCCTGGCAGACAGGCTCCTACAATGAGCAGTTCTTC	CAWQTGSYNEQFF
.	TRBV25-1	TRBJ2-4	.	TGTGCCAGCAGTGAAGTCGGAGCCAAAAACATTCAGTACTTC	CASSEVGAKNIQYF
.	TRBV9	TRBJ1-1	.	TGTGCCAGCAGCACCGACAGCATGAACACTGAAGCTTTCTTT	CASSTDSMNTEAFF
.	TRBV29-1	TRBJ1-1	.	TGCAGCGTCGGGCACACTGAAGCTTTCTTT	CSVGHTEAFF
.	TRBV29-1	TRBJ1-2	.	TGCAGCGCCTATCGGACTGATAACTATGGCTACACCTTC	CSAYRTDNYGYTF
.	TRBV5-1	TRBJ2-5	.	TGCGCCAGCAGCGGGGAAGGGACCCCTCTAGAGACCCAGTACTTC	CASSGEGTPLETQYF
.	TRBV7-2	TRBJ2-7	TRBD2	TGTGCCAGCAGCCACCGCCGGCGGGGGGCCGCCTACGAGCAGTACTTC	CASSHRRRGAAYEQYF
few	TRBV4-1	TRBJ2-1	.	TGCGCCAGCAGCCCCCGGGACCCATACGAGCAGTTCTTC	CASSPRDPYEQFF
.	TRBV7-9	TRBJ2-7	.	TGTGCCAGCAGCTTAGGATTCCACGAGCAGTACTTC	CASSLGFHEQYF
many	TRBV7-6	TRBJ2-7	.	TGTGCCAGCAGCTTGGGTGGGGGATACGAGCAGTACTTC	CASSLGGGYEQYF
.	TRBV5-1	TRBJ1-5	TRBD1	TGCGCCAGCAGCGCCAAACAGGGGGCGAATCGTCAGCCCCAGCATTTT	CASSAKQGANRQPQHF
.	TRBV4-2	TRBJ1-1	.	TGTGCCAGCAGCCAAGAGGAGGGGCTGATGAACACTGAAGCTTTCTTT	CASSQEEGLMNTEAFF
few	TRBV7-2	TRBJ1-6	TRBD1	TGTGCCAGCAGCTTCGGGACAGGGTGGACTAATTCACCCCTCCACTTT	CASSFGTGWTNSPLHF
.	TRBV5-1	TRBJ1-6	TRBD1	TGCGCCAGCAGCAGGACAGGGCAGGGGGCACGGAATTCACCCCTCCACTTT	CASSRTGQGARNSPLHF
once	TRBV6-5	TRBJ1-6	.	TGTGCCAGCACGAGCTCCTATAATTCACCCCTCCACTTT	CASTSSYNSPLHF
.	TRBV5-1	TRBJ1-2	.	TGCGCCAGCAGATTCACAGGGAACTATGGCTACACCTTC	CASRFTGNYGYTF
few	TRBV10-3	TRBJ1-1	.	TGTGCCAGCACCTCTGGGAGCACTGAAGCTTTCTTT	CASTSGSTEAFF
.	TRBV25-1	TRBJ1-5	.	TGTGCCAGCAGTGAGGGGGCGGGACAGCCCCAGCATTTT	CASSEGAGQPQHF
.	TRBV6-1	TRBJ1-2	.	TGTGCCCCCTATTTTCGAGGAGAAAACTATGGCTACACCTTC	CAPYFRGENYGYTF
few	TRBV5-4	TRBJ2-1	.	TGTGCCAGCAGCAGTTACAATGAGCAGTTCTTC	CASSSYNEQFF
few	TRBV7-9	TRBJ1-1	.	TGTGCCAGCAGCTTAGAATTCGGGCAGGGAGACACTGAAGCTTTCTTT	CASSLEFGQGDTEAFF
.	TRBV27	TRBJ2-1	TRBD2	TGTGCCAGCAGTTTAGCGTTAAGCGGGGGGGCCCTTGAGCAGTTCTTC	CASSLALSGGALEQFF
few	TRBV5-6	TRBJ2-1	TRBD2	TGTGCCAGCAGCTGGGCGACTAGCGGGGAGCAGTTCTTC	CASSWATSGEQFF
.	TRBV20-1	TRBJ2-3	.	TGTTCCACAGATACGCAGTATTTT	CSTDTQYF
once	TRBV9	TRBJ2-3	.	TGTGCCAGCAGCATAGGGTCCAGCACAGATACGCAGTATTTT	CASSIGSSTDTQYF
.	TRBV7-9	TRBJ2-5	.	TGTGCCAGCAGCTTATCAGGGGACGGCTCGGGAGAGACCCAGTACTTC	CASSLSGDGSGETQYF
few	TRBV9	TRBJ2-2	TRBD2	TGTGCCAGCAGCACAAGCGGGGGAAGGGCCGGGGAGCTGTTTTTT	CASSTSGGRAGELFF
.	TRBV6-5	TRBJ2-1	TRBD1	TGTGCCAGCAGTTATAACAGGGGAAACAGTGAGCAGTTCTTC	CASSYNRGNSEQFF
.	TRBV6-5	TRBJ2-7	.	TGTGCCAGCACGGCGGTGCCAAGCTACGAGCAGTACTTC	CASTAVPSYEQYF
.	TRBV29-1	TRBJ1-1	.	TGCAGCGTTGGGGTGGAGAACACTGAAGCTTTCTTT	CSVGVENTEAFF
.	TRBV5-6	TRBJ2-7	.	TGTGCCAGCAGCTATCCTCCCAACAGTCCGAGCTCCTACGAGCAGTACTTC	CASSYPPNSPSSYEQYF
.	TRBV11-1	TRBJ1-1	.	TGTGCCAGCAGCTTAAGGTTTCGGGTTGAAGCTTTCTTT	CASSLRFRVEAFF
.	TRBV11-2	TRBJ2-7	.	TGTGCCAGCAGCTTAGGTTCTGACTACGAGCAGTACTTC	CASSLGSDYEQYF
.	TRBV5-8	TRBJ2-7	TRBD1	TGTGCCAGCAGTAACCCTCGGACAGGGGACTACGAGCAGTACTTC	CASSNPRTGDYEQYF
few	TRBV10-3	TRBJ2-3	.	TGTGCCATCAGCGATCTTCGCTCTACCACAGATACGCAGTATTTT	CAISDLRSTTDTQYF
.	TRBV27	TRBJ2-1	.	TGTGCCAGCAGTTTCAGACTTCCGCTCGGGTCCTACAATGAGCAGTTCTTC	CASSFRLPLGSYNEQFF
.	TRBV30	TRBJ2-2	TRBD2	TGTGCCTGGAGTGAACTAGCGGGGAACACCGGGGAGCTGTTTTTT	CAWSELAGNTGELFF
.	TRBV6-5	TRBJ2-2	.	TGTGCCAGCACAGGCCAGACGAACACCGGGGAGCTGTTTTTT	CASTGQTNTGELFF
few	TRBV4-3	TRBJ2-1	TRBD2	TGCGCCAGCAGCCAAGAAGCGGGGCCCTACAATGAGCAGTTCTTC	CASSQEAGPYNEQFF
few	TRBV30	TRBJ2-2	.	TGTGCCTGGAGTGCGGGGGACACCGGGGAGCTGTTTTTT	CAWSAGDTGELFF
.	TRBV27	TRBJ1-1	.	TGTGCCAGCAGTTTACCAGGGTCCGGGGCTTTCTTT	CASSLPGSGAFF
few	TRBV13	TRBJ2-1	TRBD1	TGTGCCAGCAGCTCCGAGGGGGCCCATGAGCAGTTCTTC	CASSSEGAHEQFF
few	TRBV5-1	TRBJ1-1	.	TGCGCCAGCACCCCCGGCGGGAACACTGAAGCTTTCTTT	CASTPGGNTEAFF
.	TRBV7-3	TRBJ2-1	.	TGTGCCAGCAGCTTAAATACGGATCCCTCCTACAATGAGCAGTTCTTC	CASSLNTDPSYNEQFF